Sequencing of this TCR beta chain was carried out in a study of vaccination and CD4 T cells after COVID-19. As to treatment: roughly 10-day PBMC culture with coronavirus spike peptide pools or control peptides (ViraFEST assay). ViraFEST stimulated the growth of antigen-specific T cells using peptide pools and subsequently profiled their TCRs by sequencing. Germline V gene sequence: CDR1 DFQATT, CDR2 SNEGSKA (reference sequence). CDR3 length equals 14 residues. The V end lost 3 bases, the J end lost 6 bases, and 15 bases lay between the germline ends. An Oncomine TCR Beta short-read assay was used to sequence the DNA from cultured CD4+ T cells. TCRdb reprocessed the PCR reads via MiXCR and lists one record per CDR3 protein. The data hold 9,900 or so distinct CDR3 sequences, with approximately 29% observed a single time. This clonotype has just a few counts. Its antigen is currently unknown.

The chain couples TRBV20-1 to TRBJ1-5; tentative D call: TRBD1 (5 bases). The specimen was CD4+ T cells from blood, cultured in vitro, collected after SARS-CoV-2 vaccination. The sequence was obtained from a human donor who had recovered from COVID-19. The CDR3 loop is CSASRGPGRQPQHF. The DNA of the CDR3 is TGCAGTGCTAGTCGGGGCCCCGGACGTCAGCCCCAGCATTTT.